This note documents a single T cell receptor beta chain sequence. These data originate in a study of blood T cell repertoires in COVID-19. At the level of the study: The study drew acute and convalescent COVID-19 samples from the United States, Italy and Spain. T cells, B-cell-depleted T cells, or PBMCs provided the cDNA or gDNA that served as material.

Original data processing: Amplification from reference gene primers served as the basis for estimated nucleated cell counts. Profiled with immunoSEQ multiplex PCR; TCRdb holds only in-frame clones, not every one. Clone size and V and J calls were adopted from that table, with D and trimming inferred from the DNA. Counted here are 8,500 to 10,000 clones, about nine tenths occurring once; the ten biggest clones make up around 4.2%. This receptor was taken from a woman between 50 and 59 years old with active COVID-19. The source material was peripheral blood.

The CDR3 DNA follows: TGTGCCACCAGCAGAGTTGCGGGAGCGATCCTGGATACGCAGTATTTT. Residues: CATSRVAGAILDTQYF. The rearrangement joins TRBV15 to TRBJ2-3; the match to TRBD2 covers 7 bases. Germline V lookup: CDR1 LNHNV, CDR2 YYDKDF (reference sequence). The CDR3 has 16 residues. With 1 base clipped from V and 6 bases from J, the junction kept 10 bases outside the gene matches. Filled out from reference TRBV15 and TRBJ2-3, the complete variable domain reads DAMVIQNPRYQVTQFGKPVTLSCSQTLNHNVMYWYQQKSSQAPKLLFHYYDKDFNNEADTPDNFQSRRPNTSFCFLDIRSPGLGDTAMYLCATSRVAGAILDTQYFGPGTRLTVL.